This TCR beta chain stems from a study of vaccination effects on CD4 cells after COVID-19. Study at large: Before sequencing took place, the ViraFEST assay used viral peptide pools to expand antigen-specific CD4+ T cells.

Turning to this clone: The antigen is undetermined.

This table comes from immunoSEQ multiplex PCR, and its TCRdb copy is limited to in-frame clones, with some not included. The sample yields roughly 48,000 clones, about 67% seen once. This CDR3 has 16 residues. With 0 bases removed from V and 4 bases from J, the gap between germline ends came to 14 bases. CDR1 SGHKS and CDR2 YYEKEE come from the germline V gene (reference sequence). It was after around eleven days of culture that CD4+ T cells were isolated. Half-medium changes using IL-2 medium occurred on days 3 and 7. The chain carries TRBV5-5 and TRBJ1-5; D remains unclear. This TCR was recovered from a human donor who received a COVID-19 vaccine. Sample: CD4+ T cells from PBMCs cultured without peptide, taken before COVID-19 vaccination. This CDR3 is CASSLGGIVGNQPQHF. The CDR3, as DNA: TGTGCCAGCAGCTTGGGCGGGATCGTCGGGAATCAGCCCCAGCATTTT.